This T cell receptor (beta chain) emerged from a study of cytomegalovirus exposure and HLA in healthy donors. Primers for the PCR totalled 60 Vbeta and 13 Jbeta. Sequenced by immunoSEQ multiplex PCR; TCRdb stores in-frame clones only, minus some. The table shows 90,000 to 100,000 clones, with around 77% occurring only once. Germline V gene lookup returns CDR1 LNHDA and CDR2 SQIVND (reference sequence). V dropped 2 bases and J dropped 1 base, with 8 bases sitting between them. CDR3 length equals 14 residues. Sample: PBMCs. The TCR originated in a female donor in good health and CMV-seronegative. This chain uses TRBV19 with TRBJ1-1, with a weak D call TRBD1 (5 bases). Here the CDR3 DNA reads TGTGCCAGTAGTATAAACGGACAGAACACTGAAGCTTTCTTT. It encodes CASSINGQNTEAFF. The full variable domain, with the rest looked up from reference TRBV19 and TRBJ1-1, is DGGITQSPKYLFRKEGQNVTLSCEQNLNHDAMYWYRQDPGQGLRLIYYSQIVNDFQKGDIAEGYSVSREKKESFPLTVTSAQKNPTAFYLCASSINGQNTEAFFGQGTRLTVV.